The clone carrying this T cell receptor beta chain was counted once. What it binds is not known. Assay: immunoSEQ multiplex PCR; the TCRdb copy retains only in-frame clones and omits some. The table shows about 76,000 clones, with 90% to 97% occurring only once. This record comes from a study of T cell clonotyping in hematopoietic cell transplantation. Study background: Recipient samples before transplant were obtained post-cytoreduction. Findings and limits, study-wide: Graft donor and pretransplant recipient Inverse Simpson Index values predicted broader posttransplant TCR diversity.

CDR1 SNHLY and CDR2 FYNNEI come from the germline V gene. The CDR3 has 17 amino acids. V lost 4 bases and J lost 1, with 20 bases in between. As to time point: recipient sample about 28 days before transplant, after cytoreduction. Recipients were bled about 28 days pretransplant and at posttransplant days 30, 100, 180. V is TRBV2 and J is TRBJ2-7; perhaps TRBD2 as D (6 bases). The sequenced sample was peripheral blood mononuclear cells, obtained before stem cell transplant. The receptor's source is a woman aged 45-60 years with acute myeloid leukemia. Some clones in this sample may be carry-over from other donors' samples. The CDR3 here is CASSGLRSGHGSYEQYF. The CDR3 DNA is TGTGCCAGCAGTGGACTGAGGAGCGGGCACGGGTCCTACGAGCAGTACTTC. The full variable domain, with the rest looked up from reference TRBV2 and TRBJ2-7, is EPEVTQTPSHQVTQMGQEVILRCVPISNHLYFYWYRQILGQKVEFLVSFYNNEISEKSEIFDDQFSVERPDGSNFTLKIRSTKLEDSAMYFCASSGLRSGHGSYEQYFGPGTRLTVT.